The entry that follows covers one T cell receptor beta chain sequence. The record originates from a study of blood T cell repertoires in COVID-19. Overall study: There were acute and convalescent COVID-19 samples, and they came from the United States, Italy and Spain. The cDNA or gDNA used as material had been derived from T cells, B-cell-depleted T cells, or PBMCs.

Produced via immunoSEQ multiplex PCR; TCRdb's table is partial and in-frame only. This table has 650,000 to 800,000 clones, more than 80% appearing once. V lost 4 bases, J lost 4 bases, and 11 bases stayed unmatched. CDR3 length: 16 amino acids. Germline loops: CDR1 SGHRS, CDR2 YFSETQ. The sequenced sample was peripheral blood. The receptor comes from a woman aged 18-29 years with acute or convalescent COVID-19. The chain couples TRBV5-1 to TRBJ1-1, with 9 bases identical to TRBD1. This chain's CDR3 is CASSPGTGTGFTEAFF. In DNA, the CDR3 is TGCGCCAGCAGCCCCGGGACAGGGACGGGTTTCACTGAAGCTTTCTTT.